Included here is one TCR beta chain sequence, with context. Its cognate antigen is unknown. The sample comes from a study of cytomegalovirus exposure and HLA in healthy donors. Primers included in the PCR were 60 Vbeta and 13 Jbeta primers. The table came from immunoSEQ multiplex PCR; TCRdb's copy has only in-frame clones and leaves some out. The sample shows some 90,000 clones, roughly 79% of them seen only once. Whole-study findings and limits: The authors judged a highly shared variant cluster likely a sequencing artifact.

The J segment lost 4 bases and the V segment lost 5 bases, leaving 9 bases of the junction unmatched. Germline-derived CDR1 and CDR2 are SGHVS and FQNEAQ. The CDR3 has 16 residues. The gene calls are TRBV7-8 and TRBJ2-4; 9 bases match TRBD1. The source is a woman in her seventies in good health and CMV-seropositive. The sequenced material came from PBMCs. Written as DNA, the CDR3 is TGTGCCAGCAGCGCGGCGCCGGGGACAGGGAAAAACATTCAGTACTTC. This codes for CASSAAPGTGKNIQYF.